Listed here are 9 T cell receptor beta chains from one sample, sequenced in a study of CD8+ T cells in alopecia areata. Following extraction, RNA underwent reverse transcription to cDNA, which served as the sequencing template. Method: immunoSEQ multiplex PCR; TCRdb's copy keeps in-frame clones and lacks some. The sample lists 200,000 or so clones; around three fifths were seen once. The sequencing input was CD8+ T cells sorted from blood. These receptors were obtained from a human donor in good health.

The rearrangement uses TRBV5-1 and TRBJ2-5, with a possible D match to TRBD1 (5 bases). The CDR3 runs to 15 residues. Trimming removed 1 base at V and 4 bases at J, with 14 bases between. Germline CDR1 reads SGHRS; CDR2 reads YFSETQ. The CDR3 nucleotides read TGCGCCAGCAGCTTGTCTGACAGTATAGGAGAGACCCAGTACTTC. Amino acids: CASSLSDSIGETQYF.

This clone showed up just a few times. The chain links TRBV2 to TRBJ2-7, with no clear D. V shed 5 bases and J shed 1 base, with 6 bases lying between them. Germline CDR1 is SNHLY and CDR2 is FYNNEI. This CDR3 is 12 amino acids long. In DNA form, the CDR3 reads TGTGCCAGCAGTCCAGTGTCCTACGAGCAGTACTTC. Its translation: CASSPVSYEQYF.

This clone was detected only a few times. V is TRBV5-6 and J is TRBJ1-1; D ambiguous. V was trimmed by 5 bases and J by 7 bases, leaving 15 bases between them. The germline CDR1 and CDR2 sequences are SGHDT and YYEEEE. This CDR3 has 13 residues. In DNA, the CDR3 is TGTGCCAGCAGGATTGAAGGAGGGCGTGAAGCTTTCTTT. It specifies CASRIEGGREAFF.

The chain uses TRBV2 and TRBJ2-5, with TRBD1 identical over 10 bases. CDR1 and CDR2 (germline): SNHLY, FYNNEI. V gave up 5 bases and J gave up 3 bases; unmatched junction bases: 6. The CDR3 runs 15 residues. The CDR3 DNA sequence: TGTGCCAGCAGTCCACCCGGGACAGGGGAAGAGACCCAGTACTTC. Protein: CASSPPGTGEETQYF.

The chain combines TRBV7-6 with TRBJ1-1, with no clear D. This CDR3 contains 13 residues. Trimming took 3 bases from V and 1 from J, leaving 6 bases between them. The germline V gene encodes CDR1 SGHVS and CDR2 FNYEAQ. CDR3 amino acids: CASSLLGNTEAFF. For the CDR3, the DNA is TGTGCCAGCAGCTTGTTGGGGAACACTGAAGCTTTCTTT.

The J gene is TRBJ1-2, the V gene TRBV29-1; D is possibly TRBD1 (6 bases). V lost 1 base to trimming and J lost 4 bases, with 16 bases between them. Germline V gene sequence: CDR1 SQVTM, CDR2 ANQGSEA. The CDR3 runs 15 residues. Here the CDR3 reads CSVEGGPLRGYGYTF. The CDR3 bases are TGCAGCGTTGAAGGGGGGCCTCTTAGGGGCTATGGCTACACCTTC.

V gene TRBV5-1 combines with J gene TRBJ2-7; no clear D gene. V was shortened by 0 bases and J by 6 bases, with 10 bases between the two germline ends. The CDR3 loop spans 13 amino acids. Germline V CDR1 and CDR2: SGHRS, YFSETQ. This CDR3 reads CASSLAMWGEQYF. In DNA form, the CDR3 reads TGCGCCAGCAGCTTGGCGATGTGGGGCGAGCAGTACTTC.

The chain joins TRBV27 to TRBJ2-1; D gene uncertain. The length of the CDR3 is 12 residues. In germline, CDR1 is MNHEY, CDR2 SMNVEV (reference sequence). Trimming cost V 4 bases and J 8 bases, with 9 bases left between them. The CDR3 nucleotides read TGTGCCAGCAGTTACAAAGGCCATGAGCAGTTCTTC. It is translated as CASSYKGHEQFF.

V usage is TRBV9 and J usage is TRBJ1-6, with D tentatively TRBD1 (5 bases). Trimming shortened V by 3 bases and J by 8 bases, and 12 bases separated the two germline ends. The CDR3 covers 14 residues. Per germline, CDR1 SGDLS and CDR2 YYNGEE. The CDR3 here is CASSEVGRDSPLHF. CDR3 nucleotide sequence: TGTGCCAGCAGCGAGGTGGGACGAGATTCACCCCTCCACTTT.